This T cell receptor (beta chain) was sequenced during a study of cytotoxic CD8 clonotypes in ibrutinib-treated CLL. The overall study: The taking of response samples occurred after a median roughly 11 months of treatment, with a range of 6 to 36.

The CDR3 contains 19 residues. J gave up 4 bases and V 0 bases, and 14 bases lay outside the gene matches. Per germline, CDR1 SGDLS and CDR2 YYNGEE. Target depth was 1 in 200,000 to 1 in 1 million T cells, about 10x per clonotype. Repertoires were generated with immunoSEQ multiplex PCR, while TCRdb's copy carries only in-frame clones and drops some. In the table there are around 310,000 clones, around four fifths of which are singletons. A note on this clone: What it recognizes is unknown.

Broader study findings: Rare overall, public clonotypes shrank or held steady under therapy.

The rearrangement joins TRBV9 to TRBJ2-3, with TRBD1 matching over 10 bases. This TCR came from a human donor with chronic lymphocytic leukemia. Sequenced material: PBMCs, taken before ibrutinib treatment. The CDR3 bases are TGTGCCAGCAGCGTAGCTCTTTGGCCCGGACAGGGGGTCCCAGATACGCAGTATTTT. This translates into CASSVALWPGQGVPDTQYF.